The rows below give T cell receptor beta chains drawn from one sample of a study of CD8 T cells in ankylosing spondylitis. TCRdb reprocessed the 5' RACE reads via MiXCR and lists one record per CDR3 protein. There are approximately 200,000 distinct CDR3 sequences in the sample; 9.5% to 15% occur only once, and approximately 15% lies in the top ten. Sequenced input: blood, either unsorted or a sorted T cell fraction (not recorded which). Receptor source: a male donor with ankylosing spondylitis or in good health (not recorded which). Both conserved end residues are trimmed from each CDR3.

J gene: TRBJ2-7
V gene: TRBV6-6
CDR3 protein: AGGEAGGSEQY

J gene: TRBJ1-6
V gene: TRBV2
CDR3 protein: ASGRTPGSSYNSPLH

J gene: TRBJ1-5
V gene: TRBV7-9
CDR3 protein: ASSSWVGQPQH

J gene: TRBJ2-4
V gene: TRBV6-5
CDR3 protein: ASSYGLELAKNIQY

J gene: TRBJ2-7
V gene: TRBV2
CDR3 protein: ASSLGQPEQY

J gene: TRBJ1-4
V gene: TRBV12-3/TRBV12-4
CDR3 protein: ASRGWEKLF

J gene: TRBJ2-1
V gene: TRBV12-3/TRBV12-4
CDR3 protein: ASSLGGAIEQF

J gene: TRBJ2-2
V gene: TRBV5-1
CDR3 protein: ASSQQGAQVVAGELF

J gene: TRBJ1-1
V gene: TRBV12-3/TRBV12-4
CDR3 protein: ASSSGPPAEAF

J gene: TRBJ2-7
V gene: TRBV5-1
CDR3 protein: ASSLDGFANEQY

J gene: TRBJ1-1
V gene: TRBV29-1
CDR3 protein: SLAGGAEAF

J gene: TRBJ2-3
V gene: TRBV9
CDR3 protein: ASSVGGDTQY

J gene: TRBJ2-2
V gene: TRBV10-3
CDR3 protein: AISESSRELF

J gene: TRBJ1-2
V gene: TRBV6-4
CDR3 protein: ASAPGSNYGYT

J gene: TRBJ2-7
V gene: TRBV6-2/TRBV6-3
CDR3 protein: ASTTYAGGVYEQY

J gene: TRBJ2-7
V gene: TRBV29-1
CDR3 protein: SVLDREQY

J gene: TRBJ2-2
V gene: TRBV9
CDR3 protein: ASSSGTGNAGELF

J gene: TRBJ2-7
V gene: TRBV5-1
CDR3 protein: ASSPGWDTGEQY

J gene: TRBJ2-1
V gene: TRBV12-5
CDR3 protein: ASGLARGGPPEQF

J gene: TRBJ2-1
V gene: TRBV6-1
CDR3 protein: ASSEGSLQHNEQF

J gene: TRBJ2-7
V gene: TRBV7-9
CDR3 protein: ASSLGPLFYEQY

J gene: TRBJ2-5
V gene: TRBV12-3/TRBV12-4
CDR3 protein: ASSLGALDQY

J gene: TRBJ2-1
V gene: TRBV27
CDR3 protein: ASSLAESAYNEQF

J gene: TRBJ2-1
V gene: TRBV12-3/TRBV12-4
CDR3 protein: ASSPLGGRANNEQF

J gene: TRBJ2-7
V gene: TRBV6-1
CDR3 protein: ASRGLSEDEQY

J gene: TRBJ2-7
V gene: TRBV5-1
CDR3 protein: ASSDRSDGEQY

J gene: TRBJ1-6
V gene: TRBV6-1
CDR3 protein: ASSETGESSPLH

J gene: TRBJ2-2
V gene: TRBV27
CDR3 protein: ASSLSLYLGTGELF

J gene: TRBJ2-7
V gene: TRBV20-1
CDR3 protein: SARSSLDYEQY

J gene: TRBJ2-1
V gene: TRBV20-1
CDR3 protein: SARGISVNEQF

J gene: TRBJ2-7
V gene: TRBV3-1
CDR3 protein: ASSPWDRGRDEQY

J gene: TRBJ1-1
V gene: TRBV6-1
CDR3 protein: ASRGVWGYTEAF

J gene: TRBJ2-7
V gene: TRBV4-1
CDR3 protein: ASSKTLGVEQY

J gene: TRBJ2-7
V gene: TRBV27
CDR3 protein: ASSTLQGNPSYEQY

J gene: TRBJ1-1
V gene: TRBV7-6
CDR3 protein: ASSLGGGLNTEAF

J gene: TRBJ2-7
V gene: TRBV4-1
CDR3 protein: ASSRGQGGSYEQY

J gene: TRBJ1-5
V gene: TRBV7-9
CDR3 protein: ASSPTGGSYQPQH

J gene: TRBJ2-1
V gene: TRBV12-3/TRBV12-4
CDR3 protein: ASSLIGYNEQF

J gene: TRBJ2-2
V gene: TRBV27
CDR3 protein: ASTASYTGELF

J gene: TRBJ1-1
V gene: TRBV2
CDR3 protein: ASSEVLGQGVNTF

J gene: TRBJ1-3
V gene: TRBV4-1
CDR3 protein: ASKLGGSGNTIY

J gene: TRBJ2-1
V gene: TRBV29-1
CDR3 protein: SSSRRDARAHNEQF

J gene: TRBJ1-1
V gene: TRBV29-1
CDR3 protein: SVEDPGKGGTEAF

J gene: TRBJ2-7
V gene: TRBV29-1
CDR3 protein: SVPSGQGRIEQY

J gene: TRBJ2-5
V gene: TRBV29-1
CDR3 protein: SVLGGEETQY

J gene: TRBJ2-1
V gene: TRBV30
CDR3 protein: AWSVGTAEQF

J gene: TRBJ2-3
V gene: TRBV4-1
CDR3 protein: ASRQAGGHTDTQY

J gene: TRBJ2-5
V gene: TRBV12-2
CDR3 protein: ASRLFQGRETQY

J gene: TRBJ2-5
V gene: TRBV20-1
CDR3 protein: SAGVDDSQETQY

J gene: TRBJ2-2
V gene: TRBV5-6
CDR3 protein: ASSMDSNTGELF

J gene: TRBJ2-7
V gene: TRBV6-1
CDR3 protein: ASSEWGDTYEQY

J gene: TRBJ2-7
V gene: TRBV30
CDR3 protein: ASSPDVPYEQY

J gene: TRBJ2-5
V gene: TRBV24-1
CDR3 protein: ATSESWEGHQETQY

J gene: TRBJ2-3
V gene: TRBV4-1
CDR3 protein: ASSQEDAGASTDTQY

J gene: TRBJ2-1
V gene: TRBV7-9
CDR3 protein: ASSPTTSMDEQF

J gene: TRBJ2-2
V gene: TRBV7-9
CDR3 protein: ASSLELTGELF

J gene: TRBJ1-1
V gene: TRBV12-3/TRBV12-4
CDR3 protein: ASTWGSFEAF